Below, one T cell receptor beta chain is given with its context. The antigen it recognizes is unknown. Mismatch with germline at one junction end may stem from a read error. Measured from the cysteine to the phenylalanine, the CDR3 is 15 residues long. Of all the DNA, just the CDR3 is kept, 45 bases in frame from base 1. CDR1 and CDR2, looked up from the germline V gene, are MNHEY and SVGEGT. The data are from a study of T cell responses to AZD1222 COVID-19 vaccine (dated by TCRdb to 2020 to 2023). Background on the whole study: A total of 233 trial participants underwent TCR sequencing, of whom around 200 received two doses of AZD1222 and about 25 received two doses of the MenACWY control vaccine. Trial participants were enrolled into age subgroups of 18-55, 56-69 and 70-plus years, which contained 148, 28 and 57 TCR-sequenced participants, respectively.

The CDR3 regions of human TCRbeta chains were subjected to immunosequencing. The paper's data handling went like this. Repertoire TCRs were matched against a reference library of SARS-CoV-2-specific TCRs generated with the MIRA antigen-specificity platform. Breadth was defined as the fraction of unique TCRs that were SARS-CoV-2-associated, and depth was defined as the fraction of total T cells that were SARS-CoV-2-associated. Using the MIRA data, each spike-specific TCR was assigned both to the spike region to which the TCR was reactive and to a CD4 or CD8 class. Log10-transformed breadth and depth values were compared by one-way ANOVA with Sidak's multiple comparisons tests. The immuneACCESS repertoire file appears here via TCRdb, limited to in-frame rearrangements. These files lack a portion of the clones; in checked studies, under half of the deficit traces to unresolved V genes, and the cause of the others is not known. From that table come the V and J calls and clone size; the DNA was used to work out D and trimming. The sample records 160,000 or so clones, approximately 90% of which are singletons. 4.4% of the sample is held by the ten biggest clonotypes.

According to the study, the label for this sample's time point signals: baseline before first vaccination. This sample's treatment or condition label indicates: meningococcal conjugate vaccine given as trial control. Vaccinee samples were obtained from the UK trials COV001 and COV002, which included a single-blind randomized controlled phase 2/3 trial of AZD1222 (ChAdOx1 nCoV-19) in healthy adults. For TCRbeta chain sequencing, PBMC samples from trial participants were taken at day 0 and at day 28 after the second dose. Beyond this particular receptor, the publication reports: The 56-69-year group was small, and its depth increase did not reach significance, likely because of low power. Spike-specific TCR breadth and depth rose significantly after two AZD1222 doses compared with day 0 and with MenACWY recipients. Participants were mostly white British and included more females than males, and it was suggested by the authors that clonal diversity may have been underestimated. Because no day 14 peak-response samples were available, repertoires were characterized only after the peak T cell response. Nearly half of unique spike-specific TCRs reportedly recognized epitopes outside regions mutated in the B.1.351 and B.1.1.7 variants. Conclusions about previously exposed vaccinees are limited because only a handful of AZD1222 recipients were SARS-CoV-2 seropositive at baseline. Vaccine-associated CD4 TCRs spanned the whole spike protein, with dominant responses in regions 160-218 and 743-854.

The chain joins TRBV6-2 or TRBV6-3 to TRBJ2-3, with a tentative D call of TRBD1 or TRBD2, each matching 6 bases. Sequences were derived from peripheral blood, sampled on day 0 of MenACWY control vaccination. The clonotype originates from an adult in good health. The encoded CDR3 is CASTYLRRGKDTQYF. The nucleotides are TGTGCCAGCACTTACCTTCGGAGGGGGAAAGATACGCAGTATTTT.